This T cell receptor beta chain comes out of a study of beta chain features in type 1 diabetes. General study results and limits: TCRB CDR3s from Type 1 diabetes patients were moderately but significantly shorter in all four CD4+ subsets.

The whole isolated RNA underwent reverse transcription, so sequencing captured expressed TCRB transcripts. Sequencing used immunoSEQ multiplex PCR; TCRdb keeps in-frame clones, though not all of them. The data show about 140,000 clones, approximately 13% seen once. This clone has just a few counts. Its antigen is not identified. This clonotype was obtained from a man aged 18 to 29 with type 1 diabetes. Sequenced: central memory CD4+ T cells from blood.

CDR3 nucleotides: TGTGCCAGCAGCATCCTCGACGAGCAGTACTTC. This sequence encodes CASSILDEQYF. V usage is TRBV6-5 and J usage is TRBJ2-7; no firm D call. This CDR3 has 11 residues. Germline assignment: CDR1 MNHEY and CDR2 SVGAGI. The germline V and J ends were trimmed by 6 bases and 5 bases, with 8 bases remaining between them.